The T cell receptor (beta chain) under discussion was sequenced for a study of T cell responses to AZD1222 COVID-19 vaccine. The assay was immunoSEQ multiplex PCR, and TCRdb's table has in-frame clones only and misses some. This sample has 70,000 to 90,000 clones, with roughly 84% found just once. Second-dose intervals of approximately 4 or approximately 12 weeks were pooled. The CDR3 runs 14 residues. CDR1 is LNHDA and CDR2 is SQIVND in the germline V gene (reference sequence). V lost 3 bases and J lost 1, with 10 bases in between. Sequencing was performed on peripheral blood, taken 28 days after the second AZD1222 dose. This chain connects TRBV19 to TRBJ2-7, with a possible D match to TRBD1 (5 bases). This TCR derives from an adult who received the AZD1222 COVID-19 vaccine. The CDR3 coding sequence is TGTGCCAGTAGTATTCGGACATCTTCCTACGAGCAGTACTTC. Protein product: CASSIRTSSYEQYF.